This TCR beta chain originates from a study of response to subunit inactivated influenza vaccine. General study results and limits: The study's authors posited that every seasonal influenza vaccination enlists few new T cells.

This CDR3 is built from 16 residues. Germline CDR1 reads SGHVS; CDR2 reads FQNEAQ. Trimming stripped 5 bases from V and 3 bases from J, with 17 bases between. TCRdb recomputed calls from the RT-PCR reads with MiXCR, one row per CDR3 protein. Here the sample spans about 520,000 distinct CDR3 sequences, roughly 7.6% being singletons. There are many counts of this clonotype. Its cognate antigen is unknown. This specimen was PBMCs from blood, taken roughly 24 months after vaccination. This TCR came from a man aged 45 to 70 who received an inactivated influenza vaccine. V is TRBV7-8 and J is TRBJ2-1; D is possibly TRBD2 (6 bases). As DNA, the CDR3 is TGTGCCAGCAGCCGTTCCCTCGCGGGAATCTACAATGAGCAGTTCTTC. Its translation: CASSRSLAGIYNEQFF.